These T cell receptor beta chains were read from a single sample in a study of CD8 T cells in ankylosing spondylitis. TCRdb ran MiXCR on the 5' RACE reads and lists one entry per CDR3 protein. The sample includes about 390,000 distinct CDR3 sequences, about a fifth seen only once; the top ten take 15% to 20%. Input material: blood, either unsorted or a sorted T cell fraction (not recorded which). The receptors derive from a male donor with ankylosing spondylitis. The CDR3 runs from the conserved cysteine through the conserved F or W. Each record gives: V gene, J gene, D gene, clone size, CDR3 DNA, CDR3 protein. The D gene is left open where the match is weak. Expanded clones get a size class; other rows say once, few or many, or leave the size out.

v_call: TRBV12-3/TRBV12-4; j_call: TRBJ1-5; d_call: .; clone_size: .; cdr3_nt: TGTGCCAGCAGTTTCGGATCCGACCAGCTCCAGCATTTT; cdr3_aa: CASSFGSDQLQHF
v_call: TRBV20-1; j_call: TRBJ1-5; d_call: TRBD1; clone_size: .; cdr3_nt: TGCAGTGCTAGTGGGGACAGTAGCAATCAGCCCCAGCATTTT; cdr3_aa: CSASGDSSNQPQHF
v_call: TRBV4-1; j_call: TRBJ2-1; d_call: .; clone_size: .; cdr3_nt: TGCGCCAGCACAAGGACACTTTACAATGAGCAGTTCTTC; cdr3_aa: CASTRTLYNEQFF
v_call: TRBV7-2; j_call: TRBJ2-3; d_call: TRBD2; clone_size: few; cdr3_nt: TGTGCCAGCAGCTTAGGGACTAGCGACACAGATACGCAGTATTTT; cdr3_aa: CASSLGTSDTDTQYF
v_call: TRBV21-1; j_call: TRBJ2-7; d_call: .; clone_size: .; cdr3_nt: TGTGCCAGCAGCAAAGTGCCTAGCGGGACCTACGAGCAGTACTTC; cdr3_aa: CASSKVPSGTYEQYF
v_call: TRBV3-1; j_call: TRBJ1-5; d_call: .; clone_size: few; cdr3_nt: TGTGCCAGCAGCCAGATGTCAGGTCAGCCCCAGCATTTT; cdr3_aa: CASSQMSGQPQHF
v_call: TRBV4-3; j_call: TRBJ2-7; d_call: .; clone_size: few; cdr3_nt: TGCGCCAGCAGCCAATCCTACAGGGACTGGGGAACCGCGGAGCAGTACTTC; cdr3_aa: CASSQSYRDWGTAEQYF
v_call: TRBV4-3; j_call: TRBJ2-1; d_call: TRBD2; clone_size: .; cdr3_nt: TGCGCCAGCAGCCAAGATCCCTGGGCTAGCGGGAACTACAATGAGCAGTTCTTC; cdr3_aa: CASSQDPWASGNYNEQFF
v_call: TRBV19; j_call: TRBJ2-1; d_call: TRBD1; clone_size: .; cdr3_nt: TGTGCCAGTAGTATGAACAGGGGTGATGAGCAGTTCTTC; cdr3_aa: CASSMNRGDEQFF
v_call: TRBV5-1; j_call: TRBJ2-5; d_call: .; clone_size: many; cdr3_nt: TGCGCCAGCAGCTTTGTTGGGATCACGGTAGGAGAGACCCAGTACTTC; cdr3_aa: CASSFVGITVGETQYF
v_call: TRBV30; j_call: TRBJ2-7; d_call: TRBD2; clone_size: .; cdr3_nt: TGTGCCTGGAGTGGGACTAGCGGGTTTACCTACGAGCAGTACTTC; cdr3_aa: CAWSGTSGFTYEQYF
v_call: TRBV19; j_call: TRBJ2-1; d_call: TRBD1; clone_size: .; cdr3_nt: TGTGCCAGTAGTAAACACAGGGGTGGGAACAATGAGCAGTTCTTC; cdr3_aa: CASSKHRGGNNEQFF
v_call: TRBV18; j_call: TRBJ2-7; d_call: .; clone_size: .; cdr3_nt: TGTGCCAGCTCGCCGACAGTGAACTCCTACGAGCAGTACTTC; cdr3_aa: CASSPTVNSYEQYF
v_call: TRBV11-3; j_call: TRBJ2-1; d_call: .; clone_size: few; cdr3_nt: TGTGCCAGCAGCTTAGTCGGGTTCCACAATGAGCAGTTCTTC; cdr3_aa: CASSLVGFHNEQFF